The 31 T cell receptor beta chains presented below share a single source sample, sequenced in a study of CD8 T cells in Susac syndrome. Reverse transcription of 0.5 to 1 ug RNA was performed with random hexamers. Each CDR3 protein is one row after TCRdb ran MiXCR on the immunoSEQ multiplex PCR reads. The sample carries about 180,000 distinct CDR3 sequences, around 95% recorded once. The specimen was CD4+ T cells from PBMCs. These receptors were collected from a human donor with Susac syndrome.

This sequence joins TRBV20-1 and TRBJ2-1; 7 positions match TRBD2. Germline V gene data show CDR1 as DFQATT and CDR2 as SNEGSKA (reference sequence). CDR3 length equals 15 residues. The ends lost 5 bases at V and 2 bases at J; junction bases unmatched: 9. CDR3 in amino acids: CSAVMGGGAYNEQFF. CDR3 DNA sequence: TGCAGTGCTGTTATGGGGGGGGGAGCCTACAATGAGCAGTTCTTC.

The chain combines TRBV28 with TRBJ2-5; D tentatively fits TRBD1 or TRBD2 (5 bases each). In germline, CDR1 is MDHEN, CDR2 SYDVKM. There are 14 residues in the CDR3. Trimming removed 2 bases from V and 5 bases from J, with 12 bases in between. As DNA, the CDR3 is TGTGCCAGCAGTTTACGGCCCCGGGACGAGACCCAGTACTTC. Translation: CASSLRPRDETQYF.

The chain is built from TRBV3-1 and TRBJ1-1; D uncertain. Germline values: CDR1 LGHDT, CDR2 YNNKEL (reference sequence). This CDR3 comprises 14 residues. Trimming took off 1 base at V and 1 base at J, with 7 bases between the two ends. The CDR3 protein is CASSQGNSNTEAFF. DNA for the CDR3: TGTGCCAGCAGCCAAGGCAATTCGAACACTGAAGCTTTCTTT.

The chain is built from TRBV29-1 and TRBJ2-2, with D tentatively TRBD1 (6 bases). The germline V gene has CDR1 SQVTM and CDR2 ANQGSEA. V gave up 7 bases and J gave up 4 bases, with 13 bases separating them. CDR3 length: 13 residues. The CDR3 protein is CSADRSVTGELFF. In nucleotides, the CDR3 is TGCAGCGCCGACAGGTCGGTCACCGGGGAGCTGTTTTTT.

The chain is built from TRBV7-8 and TRBJ2-2; D is uncertain. CDR3 length: 12 amino acids. V lost 5 bases to trimming and J lost 8 bases, with 9 bases between them. CDR1 and CDR2 from the germline V gene are SGHVS and FQNEAQ. CDR3 loop: CASSPQWGELFF. CDR3 sequence (DNA): TGTGCCAGCAGCCCGCAGTGGGGGGAGCTGTTTTTT.

V gene TRBV20-1 combines with J gene TRBJ2-1; D is unresolved. V shed 0 bases and J shed 8 bases, with 17 bases lying between them. CDR1 and CDR2 from the germline V gene are DFQATT and SNEGSKA (reference sequence). CDR3 size: 15 residues. This CDR3 reads CSARDRLAGFHEQFF. The CDR3 nucleotides are TGCAGTGCTAGAGATAGACTTGCTGGGTTCCATGAGCAGTTCTTC.

The CDR3 DNA follows: TGTGCCTGGAGGCATCGGGACAGGGGTACAGATACGCAGTATTTT. It specifies CAWRHRDRGTDTQYF. The V call is TRBV30, the J call TRBJ2-3, with 10 nucleotides matching TRBD1. The CDR3 is 15 amino acids. In germline, CDR1 is GTSNPN, CDR2 SVGIG (reference sequence). The V gene end was trimmed by 3 bases and the J gene end by 3 bases; junction bases not matched to a gene: 6.

The V and J genes are TRBV2 and TRBJ1-5; D ambiguous. Germline V gives CDR1 SNHLY, CDR2 FYNNEI. V lost 4 bases and J 0 bases, leaving 10 bases between the germline ends. This CDR3 has 15 amino acids. As DNA, the CDR3 is TGTGCCAGCAGTGTACGGAGGGTTAGCAATCAGCCCCAGCATTTT. Encoded protein: CASSVRRVSNQPQHF.

J is TRBJ1-2 and V is TRBV14; D might be TRBD1 (5 bases). Germline V gene data show CDR1 as SGHDN and CDR2 as FVKESK. V lost 6 bases to trimming and J lost 2 bases, with 19 bases between them. CDR3 length: 16 residues. The CDR3 here is CASRHGTSNPNYGYTF. CDR3 in DNA: TGTGCCAGCAGGCATGGGACTTCGAACCCGAACTATGGCTACACCTTC.

V gene TRBV24-1 combines with J gene TRBJ2-6; 7 nucleotides align to TRBD1. Germline values: CDR1 KGHDR, CDR2 SFDVKD. Trimming at V came to 2 bases and at J to 0 bases, leaving 6 bases not matched to a gene. The CDR3 totals 18 residues. In DNA, the CDR3 is TGTGCCACCAGTGATTCCCCGAGACAGGGCTCTGGGGCCAACGTCCTGACTTTC. This codes for CATSDSPRQGSGANVLTF.

This clonotype was recorded only once. The chain joins TRBV30 to TRBJ1-1, with 8 bases aligning to TRBD1. Germline V gene lookup returns CDR1 GTSNPN and CDR2 SVGIG (reference sequence). V was pared by 8 bases and J by 4 bases, with 15 bases of the junction left unmatched. The CDR3 is made up of 15 amino acids. In nucleotides, the CDR3 is TGTGCCACGGACAGGGAGGGGGTCAGAGGCACTGAAGCTTTCTTT. This sequence encodes CATDREGVRGTEAFF.

This chain connects TRBV2 to TRBJ2-7; TRBD2 agrees at 7 bases. Germline trimming cut 6 bases from V and 3 bases from J; bases unmatched to any gene: 5. The CDR3 has 13 residues. Germline loops: CDR1 SNHLY, CDR2 FYNNEI. The CDR3 loop is CASSGTTNYEQYF. In DNA form, the CDR3 reads TGTGCCAGCAGCGGGACTACGAACTACGAGCAGTACTTC.

The rearrangement uses TRBV3-1 and TRBJ2-7; TRBD1 or TRBD2 may be the D gene (6 bases each). Germline V gives CDR1 LGHDT, CDR2 YNNKEL (reference sequence). The CDR3 is made up of 13 amino acids. Trimming shortened V by 4 bases and J by 1 base, and 8 bases separated the two germline ends. CDR3 amino acids: CASSRGASYEQYF. CDR3 sequence (DNA): TGTGCCAGCAGCCGGGGGGCTTCCTACGAGCAGTACTTC.

The chain recombines TRBV20-1 with TRBJ1-1, with D uncertain. Per germline, CDR1 DFQATT and CDR2 SNEGSKA (reference sequence). This CDR3 spans 13 amino acids. Trimming removed 3 bases at V and 3 bases at J, with 11 bases between. For the CDR3, the DNA is TGCAGTGCTAGGGTCTGGGCGCACACTGAAGCTTTCTTT. Its translation is CSARVWAHTEAFF.

The chain joins TRBV30 to TRBJ2-7; the match to TRBD1 covers 8 bases. Germline assignment: CDR1 GTSNPN and CDR2 SVGIG (reference sequence). This CDR3 region has 15 residues. Trimming removed 4 bases from V and 1 base from J; junction bases left unmatched: 9. The CDR3 is CAWTLGQGPSYEQYF. The DNA for the CDR3 is TGTGCCTGGACCCTCGGACAGGGACCTTCCTACGAGCAGTACTTC.

This chain joins TRBV7-9 and TRBJ2-7; 8 nucleotides line up with TRBD1. Looked up from germline, CDR1 is SEHNR and CDR2 is FQNEAQ (reference sequence). This CDR3 is built from 14 residues. V lost 4 bases and J lost 2; bases outside the gene matches: 4. The CDR3 coding sequence is TGTGCCAGCAGCTCCTGGACAGGGACCTACGAGCAGTACTTC. Amino acid sequence: CASSSWTGTYEQYF.

This sequence joins TRBV15 and TRBJ1-5; a weak D match, TRBD1 (5 bases). CDR1 is LNHNV and CDR2 is YYDKDF in the germline V gene (reference sequence). Between the trimmed V and J ends, which lost 6 bases and 0 bases, there was a span of 12 bases. The CDR3 covers 15 residues. CDR3 DNA sequence: TGTGCCACCAGAAGGGACGGTAATAGCAATCAGCCCCAGCATTTT. As protein: CATRRDGNSNQPQHF.

V gene TRBV12-3 or TRBV12-4 combines with J gene TRBJ1-6; a possible D gene is TRBD1 (6 bases). Trimming shortened V by 3 bases and J by 11 bases, and 11 bases separated the two germline ends. The CDR3 runs to 13 residues. CDR3 residues: CASSFSQGAPLHF. The CDR3 DNA reads as TGTGCCAGCAGTTTCTCACAGGGCGCACCCCTCCACTTT.

The chain links TRBV7-2 to TRBJ2-7; perhaps D is TRBD1 or TRBD2 (5 bases each). CDR1 is SGHTA, CDR2 FQGNSA, per germline. V dropped 4 bases and J dropped 2 bases, with 9 bases sitting between them. The CDR3 covers 13 residues. The CDR3 loop is CASSSRGAYEQYF. DNA for the CDR3: TGTGCCAGCAGCTCCCGGGGCGCCTACGAGCAGTACTTC.

The rearrangement joins TRBV7-8 to TRBJ2-4, with 8 bases aligning to TRBD1. The junction had 8 bases not matched to a gene; V was cut back by 1 base and J by 0 bases. CDR1 SGHVS and CDR2 FQNEAQ come from the germline V gene. The CDR3 loop spans 18 amino acids. The CDR3 region has the DNA TGTGCCAGCAGCTTAGTTGGGACAGGTGGGGTAGCCAAAAACATTCAGTACTTC. The encoded protein is CASSLVGTGGVAKNIQYF. Drawing the rest from reference TRBV7-8 and TRBJ2-4, the complete variable domain is GAGVSQSPRYKVAKRGQDVALRCDPISGHVSLFWYQQALGQGPEFLTYFQNEAQLDKSGLPSDRFFAERPEGSVSTLKIQRTQQEDSAVYLCASSLVGTGGVAKNIQYFGAGTRLSVL.

The chain carries TRBV29-1 and TRBJ1-1; no clear D gene. The germline V gene has CDR1 SQVTM and CDR2 ANQGSEA. This CDR3 is built from 13 residues. Trimming took 2 bases from V and 0 from J, leaving 7 bases between them. CDR3 bases: TGCAGCGTTGAATTCAGGTTGAACACTGAAGCTTTCTTT. This translates into CSVEFRLNTEAFF. The variable domain in full, completed from reference TRBV29-1 and TRBJ1-1, reads SAVISQKPSRDICQRGTSLTIQCQVDSQVTMMFWYRQQPGQSLTLIATANQGSEATYESGFVIDKFPISRPNLTFSTLTVSNMSPEDSSIYLCSVEFRLNTEAFFGQGTRLTVV.

The chain couples TRBV20-1 to TRBJ2-2, with a possible D match to TRBD2 (6 bases). Germline V gives CDR1 DFQATT, CDR2 SNEGSKA (reference sequence). The CDR3 length is 17 residues. Trimming cost V 1 base and J 4 bases, with 19 bases left between them. CDR3 loop: CSARGGSEGAGTGELFF. The DNA for the CDR3 is TGCAGTGCTAGAGGGGGTTCGGAGGGAGCGGGCACCGGGGAGCTGTTTTTT.

V and J are TRBV12-3 or TRBV12-4 and TRBJ1-3; D is uncertain. The CDR3 is 15 residues long. The V end was cut by 8 bases, the J end by 0 bases, with 14 bases between. The DNA of the CDR3 is TGTGCCAGCGGAGCGGCGGACCACTCTGGAAACACCATATATTTT. Its protein is CASGAADHSGNTIYF.

The chain is built from TRBV4-1 and TRBJ1-2; D might be TRBD1 (5 bases). The germline CDR1 and CDR2 sequences are MGHRA and YSYEKL. The CDR3 is 13 amino acids. V shed 0 bases and J shed 11 bases, with 13 bases lying between them. The CDR3 here is CASSQDWGLGYTF. CDR3 in DNA: TGCGCCAGCAGCCAAGATTGGGGGTTGGGATACACCTTC.

J is TRBJ1-2 and V is TRBV4-1; 8 bases are a match to TRBD1. Germline V lookup: CDR1 MGHRA, CDR2 YSYEKL. The CDR3 is 15 residues long. V trimming: 4 bases; J trimming: 2 bases; junction bases outside the gene matches: 6. The CDR3: CASSPGTGSNYGYTF. The DNA for the CDR3 is TGCGCCAGCAGCCCCGGGACAGGATCCAACTATGGCTACACCTTC.

This clonotype came up once. V gene TRBV7-2 combines with J gene TRBJ2-5; D is ambiguous. The length of the CDR3 is 15 residues. Trimming removed 5 bases at V and 5 bases at J, with 18 bases between. Germline-derived CDR1 and CDR2 are SGHTA and FQGNSA. CDR3 sequence: CASSPQTGSSETQYF. In DNA, the CDR3 is TGTGCCAGCAGCCCCCAAACCGGGTCCTCCGAGACCCAGTACTTC.

This chain joins TRBV12-3 or TRBV12-4 and TRBJ2-7; 10 positions match TRBD1. The length of the CDR3 is 15 residues. The J segment lost 6 bases and the V segment lost 7 bases, leaving 12 bases of the junction unmatched. In DNA, the CDR3 is TGTGCCAGCACCCTCCGGGACAGGGGTCATTCCGAGCAGTACTTC. This gives the protein CASTLRDRGHSEQYF.

The gene calls are TRBV10-3 and TRBJ2-5; possibly TRBD2 for D (7 bases). The CDR3 contains 16 residues. The V gene lost 2 bases and the J gene lost 2 bases, with 15 bases spanning the gap. Germline V lookup: CDR1 ENHRY, CDR2 SYGVKD. The chain's CDR3 is CAISESRGDTQETQYF. As DNA, the CDR3 is TGTGCCATCAGTGAGAGTCGGGGGGACACTCAAGAGACCCAGTACTTC.

The V gene is TRBV7-2, the J gene TRBJ2-7; perhaps TRBD2 as D (5 bases). Germline V gene sequence: CDR1 SGHTA, CDR2 FQGNSA. Trimming pared 1 base from V and 4 bases from J, leaving 14 bases between. The CDR3 sequence is 15 residues long. CDR3 in amino acids: CASSLGSSGGYEQYF. For the CDR3, the DNA is TGTGCCAGCAGCTTAGGATCCAGCGGAGGTTACGAGCAGTACTTC.

This sequence joins TRBV19 and TRBJ2-6; D not resolved. There are 15 residues in the CDR3. V was clipped by 6 bases and J by 0 bases, with 9 bases between them. Germline V gene sequence: CDR1 LNHDA, CDR2 SQIVND (reference sequence). CDR3 protein: CASSQYSSGANVLTF. The CDR3 DNA follows: TGTGCCAGTAGCCAGTACAGCTCTGGGGCCAACGTCCTGACTTTC.

The chain employs TRBV27 and TRBJ2-3; D perhaps matches TRBD1 (5 bases). The germline CDR1 and CDR2 sequences are MNHEY and SMNVEV (reference sequence). The CDR3 is made up of 11 amino acids. The V gene lost 5 bases and the J gene lost 10 bases, with 10 bases spanning the gap. CDR3 amino acids: CASSTGRSQYF. CDR3 DNA: TGTGCCAGCAGTACAGGAAGGTCGCAGTATTTT.